A single sample is the source of the 3 T cell receptor beta chains below, sequenced in a study of T cell repertoires and leukemia-associated antigens. Antigens of these TCRs are unknown. TCRdb fed the 5' RACE reads into MiXCR, producing one record per CDR3 protein. The data hold 11,000 to 15,000 distinct CDR3 sequences, with approximately 37% observed a single time. Material: CD3+ T cells sorted from blood and cultured. The receptor set was obtained from a female donor in good health.

This clonotype was seen once. The chain combines TRBV27 with TRBJ2-5; D is possibly TRBD1 (6 bases). The germline V and J ends were trimmed by 5 bases and 5 bases, with 12 bases remaining between them. The CDR3 is 13 residues long. The germline V gene has CDR1 MNHEY and CDR2 SMNVEV (reference sequence). CDR3 DNA sequence: TGTGCCAGCAGTCCAGCAGGGGCGGAGACCCAGTACTTC. Encoded protein: CASSPAGAETQYF.

The table lists this clonotype with a few counts. The chain links TRBV5-1 to TRBJ2-5, with D uncertain. V lost 6 bases and J lost 5, with 11 bases in between. The CDR3 runs 12 residues. CDR1 and CDR2 (germline): SGHRS, YFSETQ. The CDR3 here is CASMGISETQYF. CDR3 nucleotides: TGCGCCAGCATGGGGATCTCGGAGACCCAGTACTTC.

The V gene is TRBV12-3 or TRBV12-4, the J gene TRBJ1-1; D is undetermined. V was shortened by 4 bases and J by 0 bases, with 12 bases between the two germline ends. CDR3 length: 15 amino acids. The CDR3 DNA reads TGTGCCAGCAGTTCTCGGGGAAAGATGAACACTGAAGCTTTCTTT. This encodes CASSSRGKMNTEAFF.